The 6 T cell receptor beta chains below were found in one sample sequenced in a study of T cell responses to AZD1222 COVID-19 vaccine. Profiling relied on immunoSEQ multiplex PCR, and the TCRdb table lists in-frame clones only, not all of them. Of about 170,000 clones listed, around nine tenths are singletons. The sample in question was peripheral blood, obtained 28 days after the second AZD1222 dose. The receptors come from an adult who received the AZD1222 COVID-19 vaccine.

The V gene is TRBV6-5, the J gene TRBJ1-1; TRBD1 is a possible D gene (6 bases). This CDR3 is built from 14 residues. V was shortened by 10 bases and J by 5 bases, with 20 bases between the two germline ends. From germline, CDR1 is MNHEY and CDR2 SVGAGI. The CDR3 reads CATELTGTPTEAFF. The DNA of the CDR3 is TGTGCCACAGAGTTAACCGGGACACCTACTGAAGCTTTCTTT.

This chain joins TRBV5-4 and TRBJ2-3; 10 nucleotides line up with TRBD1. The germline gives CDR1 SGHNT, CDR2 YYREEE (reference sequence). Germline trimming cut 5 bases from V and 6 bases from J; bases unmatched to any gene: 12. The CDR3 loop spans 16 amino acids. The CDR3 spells CASSQSSTGGEDTQYF. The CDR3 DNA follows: TGTGCCAGCAGTCAAAGCTCGACAGGGGGCGAGGATACGCAGTATTTT.

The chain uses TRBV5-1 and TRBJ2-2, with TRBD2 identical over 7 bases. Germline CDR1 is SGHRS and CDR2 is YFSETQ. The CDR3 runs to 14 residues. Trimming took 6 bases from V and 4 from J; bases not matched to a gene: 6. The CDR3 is CASTWGGTTGELFF. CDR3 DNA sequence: TGCGCCAGCACTTGGGGAGGGACCACCGGGGAGCTGTTTTTT. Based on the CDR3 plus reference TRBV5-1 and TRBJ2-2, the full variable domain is KAGVTQTPRYLIKTRGQQVTLSCSPISGHRSVSWYQQTPGQGLQFLFEYFSETQRNKGNFPGRFSGRQFSNSRSEMNVSTLELGDSALYLCASTWGGTTGELFFGEGSRLTVL.

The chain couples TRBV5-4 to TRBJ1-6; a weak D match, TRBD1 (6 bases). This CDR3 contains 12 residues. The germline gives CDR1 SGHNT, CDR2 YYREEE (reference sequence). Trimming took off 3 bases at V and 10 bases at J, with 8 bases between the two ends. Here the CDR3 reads CASSYRESPLHF. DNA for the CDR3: TGTGCCAGCAGCTACAGGGAATCACCCCTCCACTTT.

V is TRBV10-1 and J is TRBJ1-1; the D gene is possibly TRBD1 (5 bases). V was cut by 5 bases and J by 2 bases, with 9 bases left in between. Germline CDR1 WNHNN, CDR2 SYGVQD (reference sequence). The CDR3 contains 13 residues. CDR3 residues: CASSRDLNTEAFF. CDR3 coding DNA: TGCGCCAGCAGTCGGGACCTAAACACTGAAGCTTTCTTT.

CDR3 in amino acids: CASNLPAKFWYEQYF. As DNA, the CDR3 is TGTGCCAGCAACCTCCCCGCGAAGTTTTGGTACGAGCAGTACTTC. The V gene is TRBV7-9, the J gene TRBJ2-7; D unresolved. Per the germline V gene, CDR1 is SEHNR and CDR2 is FQNEAQ (reference sequence). There are 15 residues in the CDR3. V lost 7 bases and J 4 bases, leaving 20 bases between the germline ends.